The 14 T cell receptor beta chains below come from one sample, sequenced in a study of blood T cell repertoires in COVID-19. Clones were read by immunoSEQ multiplex PCR, and TCRdb kept only the in-frame ones, dropping some. The sample yields about 110,000 clones, around three quarters seen once. Sequenced: peripheral blood. These receptors came from a human donor in a cohort sampled during active or convalescent COVID-19.

This clone was counted a single time. The chain links TRBV4-3 to TRBJ2-1; 10 bases map to TRBD2. The germline CDR1 and CDR2 sequences are LGHNA and YSLEER. Germline trimming cut 4 bases from V and 4 bases from J; bases unmatched to any gene: 7. The CDR3 sequence is 16 residues long. The CDR3 coding sequence is TGCGCCAGCAGCCTAAACGGACTAGCGGTATACAATGAGCAGTTCTTC. This codes for CASSLNGLAVYNEQFF.

CDR3 loop: CASSQDNYSGNTIYF. CDR3 bases: TGTGCCAGCAGCCAAGACAACTACTCTGGAAACACCATATATTTT. The chain combines TRBV14 with TRBJ1-3; D ambiguous. The V end was cut by 0 bases, the J end by 0 bases, with 6 bases between. Germline V lookup: CDR1 SGHDN, CDR2 FVKESK. CDR3 size: 15 residues. Complete variable domain (other parts from reference TRBV14 and TRBJ1-3): EAGVTQFPSHSVIEKGQTVTLRCDPISGHDNLYWYRRVMGKEIKFLLHFVKESKQDESGMPNNRFLAERTGGTYSTLKVQPAELEDSGVYFCASSQDNYSGNTIYFGEGSWLTVV.

This clone was picked up one time. V is TRBV25-1 and J is TRBJ1-1; 8 bases map to TRBD1. This CDR3 comprises 14 residues. CDR1 and CDR2 (germline): MGHDK, SYGVNS. The trim removed 2 bases at V and 5 bases at J, leaving 4 bases unmatched. The CDR3 protein is CASSEPGGNTEAFF. CDR3 bases: TGTGCCAGCAGTGAACCAGGGGGCAATACTGAAGCTTTCTTT.

This chain uses TRBV3-1 (or the pseudogene TRBV3-2) with TRBJ2-1; 11 bases are shared with TRBD2. The V and J ends lost 3 bases and 2 bases, in that order; junction bases with no gene match: 0. Germline V CDR1 and CDR2: LGHDT, YNNKEL (reference sequence). This CDR3 spans 15 amino acids. The CDR3 coding sequence is TGTGCCAGCAGCCAGGGACTAGCGGCCTACAATGAGCAGTTCTTC. Residues: CASSQGLAAYNEQFF.

The genes are TRBV28 and TRBJ2-1, with 12 bases identical to TRBD2. CDR1 MDHEN and CDR2 SYDVKM come from the germline V gene. There are 15 residues in the CDR3. Trimming at V came to 6 bases and at J to 7 bases, leaving 7 bases not matched to a gene. The DNA for the CDR3 is TGTGCCAGCAGGACCGGGACTAGCGGGTGGAATGAGCAGTTCTTC. It encodes CASRTGTSGWNEQFF. The full variable domain, with the rest looked up from reference TRBV28 and TRBJ2-1, is DVKVTQSSRYLVKRTGEKVFLECVQDMDHENMFWYRQDPGLGLRLIYFSYDVKMKEKGDIPEGYSVSREKKERFSLILESASTNQTSMYLCASRTGTSGWNEQFFGPGTRLTVL.

Only a few counts were recorded for this clone. V usage is TRBV4-1 and J usage is TRBJ2-4, with TRBD1 identical over 7 bases. The CDR3 consists of 17 residues. With 4 bases clipped from V and 1 base from J, the junction kept 10 bases outside the gene matches. Germline CDR1 is MGHRA and CDR2 is YSYEKL. The chain's CDR3 is CASSPTGQVIAKNIQYF. The CDR3 DNA is TGCGCCAGCAGCCCAACAGGACAGGTCATCGCCAAAAACATTCAGTACTTC.

The CDR3 DNA sequence: TGTGCCAGCAGCAGGGACAGGGGTGGCAATCAGCCCCAGCATTTT. Encoded protein: CASSRDRGGNQPQHF. The genes are TRBV7-2 and TRBJ1-5, with TRBD1 matching 10 bases. Germline CDR1 is SGHTA and CDR2 is FQGNSA. The CDR3 contains 15 residues. V lost 5 bases and J lost 2; bases outside the gene matches: 3.

The rearrangement joins TRBV12-2 to TRBJ2-7; TRBD2, the table's D call, lacks a check against the DNA. TRBV12-2 is noted as a pseudogene. CDR3 length: 17 residues. CDR3 loop: CASRLNGGDGSSYEQYF. The CDR3 DNA reads TGTGCAAGTCGCTTAAACGGCGGGGACGGGAGCTCCTACGAGCAGTACTTC.

The gene calls are TRBV28 and TRBJ1-2, with D possibly being TRBD1 (6 bases). Trimming took off 6 bases at V and 5 bases at J, with 10 bases between the two ends. Germline loops: CDR1 MDHEN, CDR2 SYDVKM. The CDR3 runs 12 residues. The CDR3 reads CASRQGGYGYTF. The CDR3 coding sequence is TGTGCCAGCAGACAGGGTGGTTATGGCTACACCTTC.

The chain recombines TRBV5-6 with TRBJ1-6; possibly TRBD1 for D (5 bases). The germline V gene has CDR1 SGHDT and CDR2 YYEEEE. CDR3 length: 13 residues. V dropped 2 bases and J dropped 6 bases, with 6 bases sitting between them. In nucleotides, the CDR3 is TGTGCCAGCAGCTTCCAGGGTAATTCACCCCTCCACTTT. Its protein is CASSFQGNSPLHF.

J is TRBJ2-1 and V is TRBV6-6, with 7 bases aligning to TRBD2. The germline V gene encodes CDR1 MNHNY and CDR2 SVGAGI (reference sequence). Trimming cost V 6 bases and J 1 base; bases outside gene matches: 3. The CDR3 totals 14 residues. The CDR3 DNA sequence: TGTGCCAGCAGAAATAGCGGGTCCTACAATGAGCAGTTCTTC. It translates to CASRNSGSYNEQFF.

V gene TRBV5-8 combines with J gene TRBJ2-7; TRBD2 agrees at 10 bases. Trimming took 5 bases from V and 3 from J; bases not matched to a gene: 8. CDR3 size: 15 residues. The V gene's germline CDR1 is SGHTS and CDR2 YDEGEE. The chain's CDR3 is CASSSGTSVGYEQYF. Written as DNA, the CDR3 is TGTGCCAGCAGTTCCGGGACTAGCGTCGGCTACGAGCAGTACTTC.

This clone was detected ten times or more. The chain is built from TRBV6-6 and TRBJ1-3, with TRBD1 matching 8 bases. The ends lost 6 bases at V and 3 bases at J; junction bases unmatched: 7. The germline V gene encodes CDR1 MNHNY and CDR2 SVGAGI (reference sequence). This CDR3 has 15 residues. CDR3: CASRRDRRDGNTIYF. CDR3 coding DNA: TGTGCCAGCAGAAGGGACAGGAGGGATGGAAACACCATATATTTT.

The CDR3 bases are TGTGCCAGCAGTTTCTTGGACAGGGGGAGCGAGCAGTACTTC. Translation gives CASSFLDRGSEQYF. The V gene is TRBV27, the J gene TRBJ2-7; 10 bases map to TRBD1. V shed 3 bases, J shed 6 bases, and the junction held 5 bases outside the gene matches. Germline V lookup: CDR1 MNHEY, CDR2 SMNVEV (reference sequence). CDR3 length equals 14 residues.